This T cell receptor (beta chain) originates from a study of T-cell memory formation after mild COVID-19. Across the study: Largely, the TCR clusters proved donor specific. Study-level results: Memory from before infection featured some responding clones, which suggests cross-reactive memory joined. Researchers report contracting CD4+ clones mostly in CM and EM, with CD8+ clones in EMRA.

Trimming removed 2 bases from V and 2 bases from J; junction bases left unmatched: 2. The germline gives CDR1 MGHRA, CDR2 YSYEKL. The CDR3 covers 15 residues. Each CDR3 protein is one row after TCRdb ran MiXCR on the 5' RACE reads. The sample holds some 14,000 distinct CDR3 sequences; about 12% are singletons and the top ten take roughly half. This clonotype was recorded at least ten times. Its antigen remains unknown. The clonotype comes from an adult woman who had mild COVID-19 (a few samples of this study predate the infection). Cell type and time point are not known. The sample comprised PBMCs or a T cell subset sorted from them (not recorded which). This chain uses TRBV4-1 with TRBJ1-5; the match to TRBD1 covers 8 bases. CDR3 coding DNA: TGCGCCAGCAGCCAACAGGGGGCCGGCAATCAGCCCCAGCATTTT. This encodes CASSQQGAGNQPQHF.